The 16 T cell receptor beta chains given below trace back to one sample, sequenced in a study of shared T cell receptors in the human thymus. Generated by immunoSEQ multiplex PCR, the TCRdb table keeps only in-frame clones and is missing some. The data show roughly 710,000 clones, 75% to 90% seen once. The sample was also reused in another study, on human thymus T cells.

Sequences were obtained from thymocytes. These receptors came from a girl younger than two with a congenital heart defect.

This clone was seen a handful of times. The CDR3 coding sequence is TGTGCCAGCAGTTCAGCTGGGGCCAACGTCCTGACTTTC. Translation gives CASSSAGANVLTF. The chain recombines TRBV11-2 with TRBJ2-6; the D is unclear. The germline V gene encodes CDR1 SGHAT and CDR2 FQNNGV. Trimming took off 6 bases at V and 2 bases at J, with 5 bases between the two ends. The CDR3 spans 13 residues.

In DNA form, the CDR3 reads TGTGCCAGCAGTCCCGGCGGTGCGGGGTCCTCCTACGAGCAGTACTTC. This gives the protein CASSPGGAGSSYEQYF. The chain has TRBV7-3 and TRBJ2-7; D may be TRBD2 (6 bases). Germline-derived CDR1 and CDR2 are SGHTA and FQGTGA. V was clipped by 6 bases and J by 0 bases, with 18 bases between them. The CDR3 contains 16 residues.

The chain uses TRBV2 and TRBJ1-5; maybe TRBD1 (5 bases). The V and J ends lost 3 bases and 0 bases respectively, with 12 bases between them. The CDR3 runs to 16 residues. Germline CDR1 is SNHLY and CDR2 is FYNNEI. As DNA, the CDR3 is TGTGCCAGCAGTGACCAGGGAACCCCTAGCAATCAGCCCCAGCATTTT. Residues: CASSDQGTPSNQPQHF.

The V gene is TRBV9, the J gene TRBJ2-2; tentatively, D is TRBD2 (6 bases). The CDR3 consists of 17 residues. From germline, CDR1 is SGDLS and CDR2 YYNGEE. Trimming pared 0 bases from V and 0 bases from J, leaving 12 bases between. CDR3 bases: TGTGCCAGCAGCGTAGCTACTCGGGGGACGAACACCGGGGAGCTGTTTTTT. It yields the protein CASSVATRGTNTGELFF.

The genes are TRBV6-6 and TRBJ2-2; D possibly corresponds to TRBD2 (6 bases). The CDR3 runs to 15 residues. V dropped 5 bases and J dropped 0 bases, with 10 bases sitting between them. Germline V gene data show CDR1 as MNHNY and CDR2 as SVGAGI (reference sequence). The CDR3 DNA sequence: TGTGCCAGCAGTACCAGGGACTCGAACACCGGGGAGCTGTTTTTT. Amino acid sequence: CASSTRDSNTGELFF.

The V call is TRBV21-1, the J call TRBJ1-6; the table's D gene call, TRBD1, was not cross checked with the DNA. TRBV21-1 is an annotated pseudogene. The CDR3 totals 16 residues. CDR3 region: CASSKVQQGNNSPLHF. The CDR3 DNA sequence: TGTGCCAGCAGCAAAGTACAGCAGGGCAATAATTCACCCCTCCACTTT.

This clone was picked up one time. This rearrangement joins TRBV19 to TRBJ1-1, with TRBD1 identical over 8 bases. Germline CDR1 and CDR2: LNHDA and SQIVND (reference sequence). With 1 base clipped from V and 1 base from J, the junction kept 17 bases outside the gene matches. The CDR3 is 20 residues long. The CDR3 reads CASSIGGIRQGLQENTEAFF. The CDR3 bases are TGTGCCAGTAGTATAGGAGGGATAAGACAGGGGCTTCAAGAGAACACTGAAGCTTTCTTT.

V and J are TRBV12-5 and TRBJ2-7; D may be TRBD1 (6 bases). V was shortened by 4 bases and J by 4 bases, with 14 bases between the two germline ends. Germline lookup yields CDR1 LGHNT and CDR2 FRNRAP. This CDR3 is 14 amino acids long. CDR3 loop: CASGSQGWGYEQYF. The DNA for the CDR3 is TGTGCTAGTGGTTCGCAGGGGTGGGGGTACGAGCAGTACTTC. Supplemented by reference TRBV12-5 and TRBJ2-7, the full variable domain reads DARVTQTPRHKVTEMGQEVTMRCQPILGHNTVFWYRQTMMQGLELLAYFRNRAPLDDSGMPKDRFSAEMPDATLATLKIQPSEPRDSAVYFCASGSQGWGYEQYFGPGTRLTVT.

This clone appeared a single time. V gene TRBV28 combines with J gene TRBJ1-1, with 7 bases lining up with TRBD1. The CDR3 length is 20 residues. The V gene end was trimmed by 2 bases and the J gene end by 4 bases; junction bases not matched to a gene: 22. Germline CDR1 and CDR2: MDHEN and SYDVKM. CDR3 in amino acids: CASSLNYWADRVLVLTEAFF. CDR3 in DNA: TGTGCCAGCAGTTTAAACTACTGGGCCGACAGGGTTCTAGTCCTCACTGAAGCTTTCTTT.

The rearrangement uses TRBV7-2 and TRBJ1-6; TRBD1 agrees at 7 bases. The J segment lost 8 bases and the V segment lost 0 bases, leaving 13 bases of the junction unmatched. The CDR3 is made up of 18 amino acids. The germline V gene encodes CDR1 SGHTA and CDR2 FQGNSA. The CDR3 loop reads CASSLAVYAGTAYSPLHF. CDR3 coding DNA: TGTGCCAGCAGCTTAGCGGTCTATGCCGGGACAGCCTATTCACCCCTCCACTTT.

This sequence joins TRBV25-1 and TRBJ2-3; D unresolved. There are 12 residues in the CDR3. Trimming left V 7 bases short and J 0 bases short, with 5 bases between. Per the germline V gene, CDR1 is MGHDK and CDR2 is SYGVNS. The DNA of the CDR3 is TGTGCCAGCAAGACTAGCACAGATACGCAGTATTTT. This encodes CASKTSTDTQYF. The full variable domain, its missing parts supplied by reference TRBV25-1 and TRBJ2-3, is EADIYQTPRYLVIGTGKKITLECSQTMGHDKMYWYQQDPGMELHLIHYSYGVNSTEKGDLSSESTVSRIRTEHFPLTLESARPSHTSQYLCASKTSTDTQYFGPGTRLTVL.

This clone appeared a few times. This chain connects TRBV10-2 to TRBJ1-1; the D gene is possibly TRBD1 (6 bases). CDR1 is WSHSY, CDR2 SAAADI, per germline. The CDR3 contains 14 residues. The V end was cut by 7 bases, the J end by 3 bases, with 15 bases between. The CDR3 region has the DNA TGCGCCAGCACCCCGGGACATGGAGACACTGAAGCTTTCTTT. Amino acids: CASTPGHGDTEAFF.

A word on this clone: This CDR3 is also generated by other DNA sequences in the sample. The chain employs TRBV11-2 and TRBJ1-6; D gene unclear. V was cut by 5 bases and J by 13 bases, with 15 bases left in between. The CDR3 has 13 residues. Per germline, CDR1 SGHAT and CDR2 FQNNGV. In nucleotides, the CDR3 is TGTGCCAGCAGCCCATTCGGGGTCTCCCCCCTCCACTTT. Protein: CASSPFGVSPLHF.

The rearrangement joins TRBV15 to TRBJ2-3; D perhaps matches TRBD2 (5 bases). The CDR3 covers 14 residues. The germline V gene has CDR1 LNHNV and CDR2 YYDKDF (reference sequence). Trimming shortened V by 1 base and J by 4 bases, and 9 bases separated the two germline ends. The CDR3: CATSRGLPPDTQYF. CDR3 DNA sequence: TGTGCCACCAGCAGAGGACTACCCCCAGATACGCAGTATTTT.

V gene TRBV4-1 combines with J gene TRBJ2-6, with a weak D call TRBD1 (5 bases). The V and J ends lost 1 base and 0 bases respectively, with 7 bases between them. Germline assignment: CDR1 MGHRA and CDR2 YSYEKL. The CDR3 is 16 residues long. CDR3: CASSQVGRSGANVLTF. The CDR3 DNA follows: TGCGCCAGCAGCCAAGTGGGGCGCTCTGGGGCCAACGTCCTGACTTTC.

This chain connects TRBV5-4 to TRBJ2-2; 9 positions match TRBD1. Germline loops: CDR1 SGHNT, CDR2 YYREEE (reference sequence). Trimming cost V 4 bases and J 2 bases; bases outside gene matches: 6. The length of the CDR3 is 16 residues. This chain's CDR3 is CASSQQGAYNTGELFF. CDR3 bases: TGTGCCAGCAGCCAACAGGGGGCGTATAACACCGGGGAGCTGTTTTTT.